The rows below give T cell receptor beta chains drawn from one sample of a study of CD8 T cells in Susac syndrome. Via MiXCR, TCRdb re-called the immunoSEQ multiplex PCR reads, giving one row per CDR3 protein. The sample includes roughly 140,000 distinct CDR3 sequences, 90% to 95% of them seen just once. Sequencing was performed on CD4+ T cells from PBMCs. The receptors originated from a human donor with Susac syndrome. Both conserved end residues are part of each CDR3. Each record gives: CDR3 DNA, CDR3 protein, V gene, D gene, J gene, clone size. The D gene is left open where the match is weak. Size is omitted from some rows. Given values are once, few, many or a class for expanded clones.

CDR3nt: TGTGCCAGCAGCCCCCTTGGCCAGCTCGCGATTAACTATGGCTACACCTTC
CDR3aa: CASSPLGQLAINYGYTF
v_gene: TRBV7-8
d_gene: .
j_gene: TRBJ1-2
abundance: .

CDR3nt: TGCAGCGTTTTGGCAGGAGGGTGGACTGAAGCTTTCTTT
CDR3aa: CSVLAGGWTEAFF
v_gene: TRBV29-1
d_gene: .
j_gene: TRBJ1-1
abundance: .

CDR3nt: TGCGCCAGCAGCCAAGTAAACCCCGGCCCTTCGTTCCTGTATGGCTACACCTTC
CDR3aa: CASSQVNPGPSFLYGYTF
v_gene: TRBV4-1
d_gene: .
j_gene: TRBJ1-2
abundance: .

CDR3nt: TGTGCCAGCACGCCGCGTCCGGGAGGCGAAAAACTGTTTTTT
CDR3aa: CASTPRPGGEKLFF
v_gene: TRBV9
d_gene: .
j_gene: TRBJ1-4
abundance: .

CDR3nt: TGTGCCAGCACGACCAGGCAGCCGAACACTGAAGCTTTCTTT
CDR3aa: CASTTRQPNTEAFF
v_gene: TRBV7-8
d_gene: .
j_gene: TRBJ1-1
abundance: .

CDR3nt: TGTGCCAGCAGCTGGGGACGGCGTCGGGAGCAGTACTTC
CDR3aa: CASSWGRRREQYF
v_gene: TRBV13
d_gene: .
j_gene: TRBJ2-7
abundance: .

CDR3nt: TGTGCCAGCAGCTTGGCGAGACAGGGAAACACCATATATTTT
CDR3aa: CASSLARQGNTIYF
v_gene: TRBV7-8
d_gene: .
j_gene: TRBJ1-3
abundance: .

CDR3nt: TGCAGTGCTAGAGGCCCCCTGGGGAATTCACCCCTCCACTTT
CDR3aa: CSARGPLGNSPLHF
v_gene: TRBV20-1
d_gene: .
j_gene: TRBJ1-6
abundance: .

CDR3nt: TGCAGCGGAGTCCGCGGGACACCCAAAAACATTCAGTACTTC
CDR3aa: CSGVRGTPKNIQYF
v_gene: TRBV29-1
d_gene: .
j_gene: TRBJ2-4
abundance: .

CDR3nt: TGTGCCAGCACGGGACAGGGGAATCAGCCCCAGCATTTT
CDR3aa: CASTGQGNQPQHF
v_gene: TRBV2
d_gene: TRBD1
j_gene: TRBJ1-5
abundance: .

CDR3nt: TGTGCCAGCAGCATTGGGACAGGGAGAGGAAAACTGTTTTTT
CDR3aa: CASSIGTGRGKLFF
v_gene: TRBV11-2
d_gene: TRBD1
j_gene: TRBJ1-4
abundance: .

CDR3nt: TGTGCCAGCAGTGAAGCTAGCTCTGGAAACACCATATATTTT
CDR3aa: CASSEASSGNTIYF
v_gene: TRBV2
d_gene: .
j_gene: TRBJ1-3
abundance: .

CDR3nt: TGTGCCAGCACCTCTACAGGGAAGGGGCCCCAGCATTTT
CDR3aa: CASTSTGKGPQHF
v_gene: TRBV12-3/TRBV12-4
d_gene: .
j_gene: TRBJ1-5
abundance: once

CDR3nt: TGTGCCAGCAGTGAAACAGGGGGAAACACCGGGGAGCTGTTTTTT
CDR3aa: CASSETGGNTGELFF
v_gene: TRBV2
d_gene: TRBD1
j_gene: TRBJ2-2
abundance: once

CDR3nt: TGCGCCAGCAGGGGACTAGCGGGGTTCAATGAGCAGTTCTTC
CDR3aa: CASRGLAGFNEQFF
v_gene: TRBV4-1
d_gene: TRBD2
j_gene: TRBJ2-1
abundance: .

CDR3nt: TGCGCCAGCAGACAGGATTTATACGAGCAGTACTTC
CDR3aa: CASRQDLYEQYF
v_gene: TRBV5-1
d_gene: .
j_gene: TRBJ2-7
abundance: .

CDR3nt: TGCGCCAGCAGCTCGGGGACAGGGACGAATCAGCCCCAGCATTTT
CDR3aa: CASSSGTGTNQPQHF
v_gene: TRBV5-1
d_gene: TRBD1
j_gene: TRBJ1-5
abundance: once

CDR3nt: TGTGCCAGCAGCTTAGTTAGGGATGAGCAGTTCTTC
CDR3aa: CASSLVRDEQFF
v_gene: TRBV7-9
d_gene: .
j_gene: TRBJ2-1
abundance: .

CDR3nt: TGTGCCAGCAGCTCAGGTCCCCAAGAGACCCAGTACTTC
CDR3aa: CASSSGPQETQYF
v_gene: TRBV11-3
d_gene: .
j_gene: TRBJ2-5
abundance: once

CDR3nt: TGTGCCAGCAGCCGGGACGGCCTTAAAAACATTCAGTACTTC
CDR3aa: CASSRDGLKNIQYF
v_gene: TRBV14
d_gene: .
j_gene: TRBJ2-4
abundance: .

CDR3nt: TGTGCCAGCAGATTAGGGACAGGGAATGAAAAACTGTTTTTT
CDR3aa: CASRLGTGNEKLFF
v_gene: TRBV12-3/TRBV12-4
d_gene: TRBD1
j_gene: TRBJ1-4
abundance: .

CDR3nt: TGCGCCAGCAGCTTTCCCGGGACAGGGAACGTCGGTGAGCAGTTCTTC
CDR3aa: CASSFPGTGNVGEQFF
v_gene: TRBV5-1
d_gene: TRBD1
j_gene: TRBJ2-1
abundance: .

CDR3nt: TGCAGTGCTAGATCCGGGAACACTGAAGCTTTCTTT
CDR3aa: CSARSGNTEAFF
v_gene: TRBV20-1
d_gene: .
j_gene: TRBJ1-1
abundance: .

CDR3nt: TGCGCCAGCAGCCCGACAGGGGGAATGACTGAAGCTTTCTTT
CDR3aa: CASSPTGGMTEAFF
v_gene: TRBV5-1
d_gene: TRBD1
j_gene: TRBJ1-1
abundance: .

CDR3nt: TGTGCCACCAGACGTCCGGGGTCGAACTATGGCTACACCTTC
CDR3aa: CATRRPGSNYGYTF
v_gene: TRBV15
d_gene: .
j_gene: TRBJ1-2
abundance: .

CDR3nt: TGTGCCAGCAGTGAACCGAGGCAGGGAGGGCAAGAGACCCAGTACTTC
CDR3aa: CASSEPRQGGQETQYF
v_gene: TRBV25-1
d_gene: TRBD2
j_gene: TRBJ2-5
abundance: .

CDR3nt: TGCAGTGCTAGACCCCCCGGCCGAGACCCCAAGAATTATGCTGGAAACACCATATATTTT
CDR3aa: CSARPPGRDPKNYAGNTIYF
v_gene: TRBV20-1
d_gene: .
j_gene: TRBJ1-3
abundance: .

CDR3nt: TGCAGCGCCCTCACCGGGCAAGTGAACACTGAAGCTTTCTTT
CDR3aa: CSALTGQVNTEAFF
v_gene: TRBV29-1
d_gene: .
j_gene: TRBJ1-1
abundance: .

CDR3nt: TGTGCCAGCAGCCTGGACAGGGCGAACACCGGGGAGCTGTTTTTT
CDR3aa: CASSLDRANTGELFF
v_gene: TRBV7-3
d_gene: TRBD1
j_gene: TRBJ2-2
abundance: .

CDR3nt: TGTGCCAGCAGCCAGGGACACCTTCCGTACAATGAGCAGTTCTTC
CDR3aa: CASSQGHLPYNEQFF
v_gene: TRBV9
d_gene: .
j_gene: TRBJ2-1
abundance: .